This T cell receptor beta chain derives from a study of cytomegalovirus exposure and HLA in healthy donors. V was cut by 1 base and J by 0 bases, with 13 bases left in between. CDR1 is SNHLY, CDR2 FYNNEI, per germline. The CDR3 runs 16 residues. Primers included in the PCR were 60 Vbeta and 13 Jbeta primers. Libraries were prepared by immunoSEQ multiplex PCR; TCRdb keeps only in-frame clonotypes and omits some of them. The table records 150,000 to 200,000 clones, 65% to 85% of them present only once. Material: PBMCs. The sequence came from a male donor in good health and CMV-seropositive. The chain couples TRBV2 to TRBJ2-7; TRBD1 is a possible D gene (5 bases). CDR3 amino acids: CASSEVYETVSYEQYF. DNA of the CDR3: TGTGCCAGCAGTGAAGTATACGAGACAGTCTCCTACGAGCAGTACTTC.